This T cell receptor beta chain derives from a study of T cells in Graves' hyperthyroidism and ophthalmopathy. The CDR3 extends over 13 amino acids. V was pared by 6 bases and J by 6 bases, with 7 bases of the junction left unmatched. CDR1 SGHTA and CDR2 FQGNSA come from the germline V gene. TCR beta CDR3 sequences were amplified from RNA transcripts. An initial round of RT-PCR targeting the TCR CDR3 relied on the HTBI primer set. TCRdb ran MiXCR on the multiplex PCR reads and lists one entry per CDR3 protein. Of 200,000 to 300,000 distinct CDR3 sequences in the sample, around 25% were seen once. The sequencing input was blood. This receptor was identified in a woman in her thirties or forties with Graves' ophthalmopathy. J is TRBJ2-5 and V is TRBV7-2; TRBD1 agrees at 7 bases. CDR3 residues: CASSTQGSQTQYF. CDR3 bases: TGTGCCAGCAGTACACAGGGGTCGCAGACCCAGTACTTC.